This entry is about one TCR beta chain. This sample was taken from a study of cytotoxic CD8 clonotypes in ibrutinib-treated CLL. The CDR3 is made up of 14 amino acids. Looked up from germline, CDR1 is SGHVS and CDR2 is FNYEAQ. V was clipped by 5 bases and J by 6 bases; unmatched bases: 7. The table came from immunoSEQ multiplex PCR; TCRdb's copy has only in-frame clones and leaves some out. In the table there are some 63,000 clones, about nine tenths of which are singletons. This specimen was PBMCs, taken after 12 months of ibrutinib treatment. The V and J genes are TRBV7-6 and TRBJ2-7; the match to TRBD2 covers 10 bases. The sequence derives from a human donor with chronic lymphocytic leukemia. CDR3 DNA sequence: TGTGCCAGCAGCCGGACTAGCGGACGCGGCGAGCAGTACTTC. It yields the protein CASSRTSGRGEQYF.